Each of the 20 T cell receptor beta chains below was sequenced from the same sample in a study of T cells after yellow fever vaccination. MiXCR, applied by TCRdb to the 5' RACE reads, yields one record per CDR3 protein. The data show 100,000 to 150,000 distinct CDR3 sequences, almost 9% seen once. Here the sequenced sample was CD8+ T cells sorted from PBMCs, taken on the day of the yellow fever booster vaccination. The source of these receptors is a man younger than 35 who received the YFV17D yellow fever vaccine.

This chain connects TRBV4-1 to TRBJ2-1; 7 bases agree with TRBD1. This CDR3 is 14 amino acids long. From germline, CDR1 is MGHRA and CDR2 YSYEKL. Trimming cost V 0 bases and J 9 bases; bases outside gene matches: 5. DNA for the CDR3: TGCGCCAGCAGCCAAGAAGAGGGGGCCGTTGAGCAGTTCTTC. Translation: CASSQEEGAVEQFF.

This clonotype was observed at least ten times. This chain joins TRBV25-1 and TRBJ1-6; D ambiguous. The CDR3 spans 16 residues. With 4 bases removed from V and 8 bases from J, the gap between germline ends came to 18 bases. From germline, CDR1 is MGHDK and CDR2 SYGVNS. The CDR3 reads CASSVWGTTRDSPLHF. CDR3 nucleotides: TGTGCCAGCAGTGTATGGGGAACCACAAGAGATTCACCCCTCCACTTT.

This clonotype was counted ten times or more. This chain connects TRBV4-2 to TRBJ2-4; no definite D call. In germline, CDR1 is LGHNA, CDR2 YNFKEQ. The V and J ends lost 0 bases and 7 bases respectively, with 16 bases between them. The CDR3 has 16 residues. The CDR3 DNA reads as TGTGCCAGCAGCCAAGATCGGATGAAGGGAAGGAACATTCAGTACTTC. The encoded protein is CASSQDRMKGRNIQYF.

This clonotype occurred a few times. The chain joins TRBV7-8 to TRBJ2-1; D is ambiguous. This CDR3 spans 13 amino acids. Trimming left V 5 bases short and J 5 bases short, with 10 bases between. Per the germline V gene, CDR1 is SGHVS and CDR2 is FQNEAQ. CDR3 bases: TGTGCCAGCAGCCCCCCCCATGACAATGAGCAGTTCTTC. It is translated as CASSPPHDNEQFF.

This clonotype was found a few times. V and J are TRBV5-6 and TRBJ2-3; the match to TRBD2 covers 13 bases. J gave up 2 bases and V 4 bases, and 16 bases lay outside the gene matches. The CDR3 has 20 residues. Germline V gene data show CDR1 as SGHDT and CDR2 as YYEEEE. CDR3 protein: CASSPPPTSGGPMLTDTQYF. CDR3 in DNA: TGTGCCAGCAGCCCGCCGCCGACTAGCGGGGGGCCGATGCTCACAGATACGCAGTATTTT.

The rearrangement links TRBV27 to TRBJ2-3; 15 bases align to TRBD2. Unmatched junction bases numbered 8, after V lost 5 bases and J lost 5 bases. This CDR3 comprises 17 residues. The germline gives CDR1 MNHEY, CDR2 SMNVEV (reference sequence). The CDR3 bases are TGTGCCAGCAGTCGGTGGACTAGCGGGGGGGCTGGAGATACGCAGTATTTT. Protein product: CASSRWTSGGAGDTQYF.

The chain carries TRBV5-1 and TRBJ2-7; maybe TRBD2 (7 bases). Germline CDR1 and CDR2: SGHRS and YFSETQ. V lost 0 bases, J lost 0 bases, and 13 bases lay in between. CDR3 length: 16 amino acids. The CDR3 DNA reads TGCGCCAGCAGCTTGGGGCCGCGGGGGCCCTCCTACGAGCAGTACTTC. It translates to CASSLGPRGPSYEQYF.

This chain links TRBV4-3 with TRBJ2-1; no clear D. V dropped 1 base and J dropped 8 bases, with 12 bases sitting between them. The CDR3 length is 14 residues. The germline V gene has CDR1 LGHNA and CDR2 YSLEER. The CDR3 DNA is TGCGCCAGCAGCCAAGCACCAGTATACTATGAGCAGTTCTTC. This translates into CASSQAPVYYEQFF.

This clonotype was detected many times. The chain is built from TRBV7-9 and TRBJ1-1; D is uncertain. The CDR3 totals 11 residues. V lost 1 base and J 4 bases, leaving 1 base between the germline ends. CDR1 is SEHNR and CDR2 is FQNEAQ in the germline V gene (reference sequence). The CDR3 DNA reads TGTGCCAGCAGCTTAGTCACTGAAGCTTTCTTT. Its translation is CASSLVTEAFF.

This clonotype appeared a few times. V is TRBV2 and J is TRBJ2-1, with D maybe TRBD1 (5 bases). Germline lookup yields CDR1 SNHLY and CDR2 FYNNEI. The CDR3 consists of 13 residues. Trimming shortened V by 7 bases and J by 9 bases, and 16 bases separated the two germline ends. The CDR3 DNA sequence: TGTGCCAGCAAAGTAGGGGCATCTCTTGAGCAGTTCTTC. Translating it yields CASKVGASLEQFF.

This chain links TRBV7-8 with TRBJ2-7, with D possibly being TRBD2 (6 bases). The CDR3 sequence is 12 residues long. V was cut by 6 bases and J by 5 bases, with 11 bases left in between. The V gene's germline CDR1 is SGHVS and CDR2 FQNEAQ. The CDR3 DNA follows: TGTGCCAGCAGGGAGGGCCGTGACGAGCAGTACTTC. Translated: CASREGRDEQYF.

J is TRBJ2-5 and V is TRBV5-4; D ambiguous. Germline V gene lookup returns CDR1 SGHNT and CDR2 YYREEE (reference sequence). V shed 1 base and J shed 0 bases, with 10 bases lying between them. CDR3 length equals 15 residues. The CDR3 nucleotides are TGTGCCAGCAGCTTGTCTCCGGCGTACCAAGAGACCCAGTACTTC. Its translation: CASSLSPAYQETQYF. The full variable domain, completed using reference TRBV5-4 and TRBJ2-5, is ETGVTQSPTHLIKTRGQQVTLRCSSQSGHNTVSWYQQALGQGPQFIFQYYREEENGRGNFPPRFSGLQFPNYSSELNVNALELDDSALYLCASSLSPAYQETQYFGPGTRLLVL.

This clonotype appeared a few times. This chain links TRBV6-5 with TRBJ2-6, with D possibly being TRBD1 (5 bases). The V gene lost 4 bases and the J gene lost 0 bases, with 7 bases spanning the gap. The germline gives CDR1 MNHEY, CDR2 SVGAGI. This CDR3 has 15 residues. The CDR3 spells CASSFDSSGANVLTF. DNA for the CDR3: TGTGCCAGCAGTTTCGACAGCTCTGGGGCCAACGTCCTGACTTTC.

This clonotype was counted a few times. V and J are TRBV7-9 and TRBJ2-1; either TRBD1 or TRBD2 may fit D (5 bases each). Looked up from germline, CDR1 is SEHNR and CDR2 is FQNEAQ (reference sequence). Trimming stripped 2 bases from V and 3 bases from J, with 17 bases between. This CDR3 contains 17 residues. CDR3 residues: CASSLSALGVSYNEQFF. The CDR3 nucleotides are TGTGCCAGCAGCTTATCCGCTCTGGGGGTCAGCTACAATGAGCAGTTCTTC.

This clonotype has a handful of counts. This chain uses TRBV7-3 with TRBJ2-2; TRBD2 aligns across 8 bases. V lost 4 bases, J lost 7 bases, and 8 bases stayed unmatched. The CDR3 sequence is 15 residues long. Looked up from germline, CDR1 is SGHTA and CDR2 is FQGTGA. For the CDR3, the DNA is TGTGCCAGCAGCTCCTCTCGGGGGGGAAGCGGGGAGCTGTTTTTT. Translating gives CASSSSRGGSGELFF.

The chain recombines TRBV4-1 with TRBJ1-1; D gene uncertain. V was clipped by 0 bases and J by 9 bases, with 11 bases between them. The CDR3 has 13 amino acids. Germline CDR1 MGHRA, CDR2 YSYEKL. The CDR3 spells CASSQDGGDKAFF. CDR3 nucleotides: TGCGCCAGCAGCCAAGATGGAGGAGACAAAGCTTTCTTT.

This clonotype has just a few counts. The chain links TRBV7-2 to TRBJ2-7; 8 bases align to TRBD2. Trimming cost V 3 bases and J 2 bases; bases outside gene matches: 3. Germline V gene lookup returns CDR1 SGHTA and CDR2 FQGNSA. CDR3 length: 14 residues. The CDR3 here is CASSFWRGAYEQYF. In DNA, the CDR3 is TGTGCCAGCAGCTTTTGGCGGGGGGCCTACGAGCAGTACTTC.

The table lists this clonotype with many counts. The V gene is TRBV4-3, the J gene TRBJ2-7, with 7 bases that match TRBD1. From germline, CDR1 is LGHNA and CDR2 YSLEER. Germline trimming cut 0 bases from V and 2 bases from J; bases unmatched to any gene: 1. CDR3 length equals 14 residues. This CDR3 reads CASSQDTGAYEQYF. The DNA for the CDR3 is TGCGCCAGCAGCCAAGATACAGGGGCCTACGAGCAGTACTTC.

There are a few counts of this clonotype. J is TRBJ2-2 and V is TRBV10-3; 7 bases are a match to TRBD2. J gave up 1 base and V 3 bases, and 2 bases lay outside the gene matches. CDR3 size: 15 residues. Germline V gives CDR1 ENHRY, CDR2 SYGVKD. As DNA, the CDR3 is TGTGCCATCAGTGATATAGCGGGGAACACCGGGGAGCTGTTTTTT. Translation gives CAISDIAGNTGELFF.

This clonotype was picked up a small number of times. The rearrangement links TRBV7-8 to TRBJ1-2; D gene uncertain. Trimming cost V 2 bases and J 8 bases, with 9 bases left between them. CDR1 and CDR2 (germline): SGHVS, FQNEAQ. This CDR3 spans 12 amino acids. The CDR3 nucleotides read TGTGCCAGCAGCTTAATATTGGGCGGCTACACCTTC. Translated: CASSLILGGYTF.